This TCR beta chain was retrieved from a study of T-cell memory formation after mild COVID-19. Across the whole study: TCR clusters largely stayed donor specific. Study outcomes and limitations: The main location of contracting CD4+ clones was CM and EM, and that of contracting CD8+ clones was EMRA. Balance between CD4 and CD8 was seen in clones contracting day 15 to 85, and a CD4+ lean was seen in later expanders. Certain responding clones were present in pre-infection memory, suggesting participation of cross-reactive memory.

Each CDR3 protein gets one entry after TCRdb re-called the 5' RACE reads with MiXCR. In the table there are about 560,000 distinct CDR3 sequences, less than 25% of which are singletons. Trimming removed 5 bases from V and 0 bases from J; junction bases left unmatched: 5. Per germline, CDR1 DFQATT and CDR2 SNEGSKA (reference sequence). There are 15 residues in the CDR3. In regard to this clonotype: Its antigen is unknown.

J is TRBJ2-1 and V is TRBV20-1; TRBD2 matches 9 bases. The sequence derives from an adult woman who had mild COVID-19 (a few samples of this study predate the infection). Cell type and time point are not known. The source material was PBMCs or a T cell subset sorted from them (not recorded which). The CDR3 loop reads CSAATSGASYNEQFF. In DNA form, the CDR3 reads TGCAGTGCTGCGACTAGCGGTGCCTCCTACAATGAGCAGTTCTTC.